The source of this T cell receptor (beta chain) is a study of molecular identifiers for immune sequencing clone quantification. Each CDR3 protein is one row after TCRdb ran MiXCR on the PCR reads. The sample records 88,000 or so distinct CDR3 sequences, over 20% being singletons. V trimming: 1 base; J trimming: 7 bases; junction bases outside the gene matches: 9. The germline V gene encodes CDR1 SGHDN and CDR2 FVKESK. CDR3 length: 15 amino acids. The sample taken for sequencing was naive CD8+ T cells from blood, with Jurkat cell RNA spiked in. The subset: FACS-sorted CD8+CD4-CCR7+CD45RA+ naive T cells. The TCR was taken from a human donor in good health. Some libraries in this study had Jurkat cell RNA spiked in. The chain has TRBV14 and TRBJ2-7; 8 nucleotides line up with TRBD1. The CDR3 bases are TGTGCCAGCAGCCAAGGGACAGGGACCCTAGTTGAGCAGTACTTC. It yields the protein CASSQGTGTLVEQYF.